This T cell receptor (beta chain) originates from a study of T-cell reconstitution after alpha-beta-depleted transplantation in children. This clonotype was detected a few times. V dropped 8 bases and J dropped 6; count of bases not matched to a gene: 8. The CDR3 covers 15 residues. This sample's TCRbeta library carried unique molecular identifier barcodes. MiXCR was run by TCRdb on the PCR reads, yielding one entry per CDR3 protein. The data contain around 250,000 distinct CDR3 sequences, approximately 9.6% of them seen just once; the ten biggest clones take up about 9.4%. The TCR sequence derives from a human donor who donated a stem cell graft to a child with SCID. The V gene is TRBV12-3 or TRBV12-4, the J gene TRBJ2-5; 14 bases are a match to TRBD2. The sample here was PBMCs from the stem cell graft donor, taken from the stem cell graft. The chain's CDR3 is CASGGTSGGTKTQYF. The CDR3 DNA is TGTGCCAGCGGCGGGACTAGCGGGGGTACCAAGACCCAGTACTTC.